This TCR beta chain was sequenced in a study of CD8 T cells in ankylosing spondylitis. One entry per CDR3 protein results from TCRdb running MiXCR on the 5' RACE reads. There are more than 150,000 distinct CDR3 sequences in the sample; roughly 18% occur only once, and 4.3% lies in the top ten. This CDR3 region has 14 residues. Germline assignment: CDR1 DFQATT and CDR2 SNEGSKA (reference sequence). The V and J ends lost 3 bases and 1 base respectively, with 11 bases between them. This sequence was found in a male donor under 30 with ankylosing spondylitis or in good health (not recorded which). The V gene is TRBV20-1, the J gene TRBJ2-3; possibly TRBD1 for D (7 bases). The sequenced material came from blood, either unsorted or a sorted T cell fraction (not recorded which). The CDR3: CSARRDSRTDTQYF. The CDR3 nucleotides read TGCAGTGCTAGGCGGGACAGTCGCACAGATACGCAGTATTTT.